This entry concerns a single TCR beta chain. V lost 7 bases and J lost 9; bases outside the gene matches: 6. Germline CDR1 is SEHNR and CDR2 is FQNEAQ (reference sequence). The CDR3 covers 12 residues. The data stem from a study of CD8+CD57+ T cells in acquired aplastic anemia. Genomic DNA templated the TCR beta VDJ and CDR3 profiling. TCRdb processed the reads anew with MiXCR; each CDR3 protein has one entry. This table holds about 220,000 distinct CDR3 sequences, 34% found once. The chain is built from TRBV7-9 and TRBJ2-1; 7 bases agree with TRBD1. The source material was sorted CD4+, CD8+, or CD8+CD57+ T cells (not recorded which) from PBMCs. The sequence was collected from a human donor in good health, serving as a control. The CDR3 nucleotides read TGTGCCAGCAACGAAGGGGGCCGTGAGCAGTTCTTC. Protein: CASNEGGREQFF.